This T cell receptor beta chain was captured by sequencing in a study of blood T cell repertoires in COVID-19. In the source study's methods: Reference gene primers were amplified, and this amplification served to estimate nucleated cell counts. Sequencing was performed with immunoSEQ multiplex PCR; in TCRdb, only in-frame clones are kept and a portion is missing. That table is the source of V, J and clone size, and D and trimming were worked out from the DNA. This repertoire shows over 300,000 clones, around 90% found once; its top ten account for 5% to 7%. Trimming removed 1 base at V and 4 bases at J, with 5 bases between. Germline loops: CDR1 DFQATT, CDR2 SNEGSKA (reference sequence). This CDR3 spans 11 amino acids.

The V call is TRBV20-1, the J call TRBJ2-7; D gene uncertain. This TCR came from a young man who had recovered from COVID-19. Sequenced input: peripheral blood. CDR3 sequence reads: CSARGGYEQYF. For the CDR3, the DNA is TGCAGTGCTAGAGGCGGATACGAGCAGTACTTC.